This TCR beta chain was identified during a study of T cells after yellow fever vaccination. As for the study in general: By means of CD3, CD45RA, CCR7 and CD95, the EM, EMRA, CM and Tscm memory subsets were sorted. Study results and limitations: Almost all vaccine-responding clonotypes were not detected in the sorted memory subsets at the day 0 time point. The booster saw the reappearance of most primary-vaccination clones (around 95% CD4, roughly 87% CD8).

TCRdb re-called the 5' RACE reads through MiXCR, storing one row per CDR3 protein. The table lists under 50,000 distinct CDR3 sequences, around 6.5% of them singletons. The table lists this clonotype with a few counts. The TCR comes from a man aged 25 to 40 who received the YFV17D yellow fever vaccine. The sample was PBMCs, either bulk or a sorted T-cell subset (CD4+, CD8+, memory, or dextramer-sorted; not recorded which), taken 45 days after the yellow fever booster vaccination.

CDR3 residues: CASSPRTSGIHEQYF. In DNA, the CDR3 is TGCGCCAGCAGCCCCAGGACTAGCGGGATCCACGAGCAGTACTTC. The chain recombines TRBV4-1 with TRBJ2-7, with TRBD2 matching over 12 bases. The ends lost 4 bases at V and 5 bases at J; junction bases unmatched: 6. The CDR3 contains 15 residues. Germline CDR1 MGHRA, CDR2 YSYEKL.